This T cell receptor beta chain was observed in a study of cytomegalovirus exposure and HLA in healthy donors. The overall study: Among the approximately 370 donors who were genotyped, approximately 76% fell in the genetic ancestry cluster that is associated with self-reported Caucasian donors. General study points: A missense variant in DCLRE1C was later tied to TCR beta V- and J-gene trimming. For most TCR beta V segments, an earlier analysis put the productive rate at about 90% or about 30% of the time.

A note on this clone: The antigen is not known.

PCR employed 60 Vbeta and 13 Jbeta primers. Produced via immunoSEQ multiplex PCR; TCRdb's table is partial and in-frame only. The sample records some 140,000 clones, roughly 80% being singletons. This clonotype originated in a woman in her fifties or sixties in good health and CMV-seropositive. Material: PBMCs.

CDR3 sequence reads: CASKVGGGLTYEQYF. The CDR3 nucleotides read TGTGCCAGCAAGGTCGGCGGGGGGCTAACCTACGAGCAGTACTTC. The V and J genes are TRBV6-1 and TRBJ2-7; 8 bases fit TRBD2. This CDR3 contains 15 residues. Germline assignment: CDR1 MNHNS and CDR2 SASEGT. J gave up 2 bases and V 7 bases, and 10 bases lay outside the gene matches.